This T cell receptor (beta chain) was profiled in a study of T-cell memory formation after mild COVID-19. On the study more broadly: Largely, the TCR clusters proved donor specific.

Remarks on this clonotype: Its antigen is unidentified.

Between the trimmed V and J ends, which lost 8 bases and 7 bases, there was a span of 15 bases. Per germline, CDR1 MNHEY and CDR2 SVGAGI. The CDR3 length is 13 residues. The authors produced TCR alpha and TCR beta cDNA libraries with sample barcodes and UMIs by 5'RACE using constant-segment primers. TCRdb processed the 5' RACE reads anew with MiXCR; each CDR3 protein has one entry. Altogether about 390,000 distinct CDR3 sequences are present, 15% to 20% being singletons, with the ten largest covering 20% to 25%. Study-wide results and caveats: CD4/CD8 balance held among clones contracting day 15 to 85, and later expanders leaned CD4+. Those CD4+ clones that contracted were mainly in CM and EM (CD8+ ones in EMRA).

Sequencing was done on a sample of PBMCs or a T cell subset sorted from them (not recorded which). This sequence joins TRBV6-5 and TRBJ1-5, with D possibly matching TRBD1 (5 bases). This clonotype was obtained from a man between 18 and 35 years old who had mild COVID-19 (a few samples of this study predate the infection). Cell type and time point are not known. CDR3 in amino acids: CASWQGRGQPQHF. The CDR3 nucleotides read TGTGCCAGCTGGCAGGGAAGAGGCCAGCCCCAGCATTTT.